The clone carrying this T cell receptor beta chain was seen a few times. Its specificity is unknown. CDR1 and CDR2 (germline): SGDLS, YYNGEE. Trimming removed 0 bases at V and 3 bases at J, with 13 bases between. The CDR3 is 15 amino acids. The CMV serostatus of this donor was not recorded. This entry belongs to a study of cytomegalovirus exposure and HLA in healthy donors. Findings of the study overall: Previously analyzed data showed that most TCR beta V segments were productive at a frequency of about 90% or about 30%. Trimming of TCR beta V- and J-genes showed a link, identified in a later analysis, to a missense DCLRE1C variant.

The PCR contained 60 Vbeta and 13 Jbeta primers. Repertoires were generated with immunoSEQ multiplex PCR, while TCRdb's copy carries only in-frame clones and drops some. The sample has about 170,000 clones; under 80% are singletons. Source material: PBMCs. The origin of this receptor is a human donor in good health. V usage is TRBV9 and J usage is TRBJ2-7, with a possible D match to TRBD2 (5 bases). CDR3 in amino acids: CASSVGPDRDYEQYF. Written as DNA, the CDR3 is TGTGCCAGCAGCGTAGGGCCCGACCGGGACTACGAGCAGTACTTC.